This T cell receptor beta chain stems from a study of blood T cell repertoires in COVID-19. Overall study context: The study drew acute and convalescent COVID-19 samples from the United States, Italy and Spain. The cDNA or gDNA used as material had been derived from T cells, B-cell-depleted T cells, or PBMCs.

This CDR3 region has 15 residues. Trimming cost V 0 bases and J 10 bases; bases outside gene matches: 4. From germline, CDR1 is SGHRS and CDR2 YFSETQ. This clone was seen a handful of times. Other DNA sequences of this sample code for an identical CDR3. Per the study methods: Amplified reference gene primers provided the basis for estimating nucleated cell counts. Using immunoSEQ multiplex PCR, the repertoire was profiled, and TCRdb retains in-frame clones only, with some absent. Clonal size and the V and J genes are those of that table, whereas D and trimming came from the DNA. The sample has 150,000 to 200,000 clones, 86% seen once.

Sample: peripheral blood. The rearrangement joins TRBV5-1 to TRBJ1-6, with 10 bases identical to TRBD1. The TCR originated in a woman in her sixties or seventies with COVID-19, enrolled during active disease. CDR3 nucleotide sequence: TGCGCCAGCAGCTTGGGACAGGGGGCGCGATCACCCCTCCACTTT. The encoded protein is CASSLGQGARSPLHF.